These 4 T cell receptor beta chains originate from one sample sequenced in a study of shared clonotypes between healthy human individuals. Measured with immunoSEQ multiplex PCR; TCRdb has only the in-frame clones, and not every one. Among 1.5 million to 2.5 million clones listed, about 95% were seen once. Cells designated naive CD8 were CD45RO-negative and were positively selected for CCR7, with terminally differentiated effector memory CD45RA+ cells excluded. Sequenced input: naive CD8+ T cells sorted from blood. The receptors originated from a man aged 18 to 30 in good health.

The V gene is TRBV5-1, the J gene TRBJ1-5; D is uncertain. Trimming removed 0 bases at V and 0 bases at J, with 7 bases between. CDR1 and CDR2 (germline): SGHRS, YFSETQ. The CDR3 loop spans 15 amino acids. The CDR3 region has the DNA TGCGCCAGCAGCTTGGACGGCTATAGCAATCAGCCCCAGCATTTT. Amino acids: CASSLDGYSNQPQHF.

This chain connects TRBV10-1 to TRBJ2-5, with 9 bases lining up with TRBD1. CDR1 WNHNN and CDR2 SYGVQD come from the germline V gene (reference sequence). V lost 6 bases, J lost 4 bases, and 12 bases stayed unmatched. The CDR3 runs to 16 residues. The CDR3, as DNA: TGCGCCAGCAGCCCTTCACAGGGGGCTGAAGGAGAGACCCAGTACTTC. The encoded protein is CASSPSQGAEGETQYF.

This clone was seen more than once but under ten times. The chain links TRBV30 to TRBJ1-1; D remains ambiguous. The V end lost 2 bases, the J end lost 3 bases, and 7 bases lay between the germline ends. Germline CDR1 is GTSNPN and CDR2 is SVGIG (reference sequence). The CDR3 totals 12 residues. The CDR3 nucleotides are TGTGCCTGGAGTTTTTCGGACACTGAAGCTTTCTTT. Its protein product is CAWSFSDTEAFF.

The gene calls are TRBV4-1 and TRBJ2-3; TRBD2 might be the D (5 bases). Germline CDR1 and CDR2: MGHRA and YSYEKL. The V and J ends lost 3 bases and 0 bases respectively, with 28 bases between them. The CDR3 is made up of 21 amino acids. Here the CDR3 DNA reads TGCGCCAGCAGCCATCCCATTTTGAGCCCTCCGAGGGCCCCTAGCACAGATACGCAGTATTTT. Protein sequence: CASSHPILSPPRAPSTDTQYF.